This T cell receptor (beta chain) was observed in a study of cytotoxic CD8 clonotypes in ibrutinib-treated CLL. Trimming took 3 bases from V and 5 from J, leaving 10 bases between them. CDR3 length: 14 residues. CDR1 is MNHEY, CDR2 SVGAGI, per germline. As for this clone: Its antigen remains unknown.

General study findings and limits: The study found baseline clonality above age-matched healthy donors, tracking circulating CD8+ T-cell counts.

Produced via immunoSEQ multiplex PCR; TCRdb's table is partial and in-frame only. The sample has roughly 200,000 clones, around 70% seen once; the top ten hold about 6%. The V call is TRBV6-5, the J call TRBJ1-4; tentatively, D is TRBD1 (5 bases). The source is a human donor with chronic lymphocytic leukemia. The sample was PBMCs, taken after 12 months of ibrutinib treatment. As DNA, the CDR3 is TGTGCCAGCAGTTATGGGGGGAAGAATGAAAAACTGTTTTTT. Amino acids: CASSYGGKNEKLFF.